This T cell receptor beta chain was retrieved from a study of blood T cells in healthy people across ages. Trimming stripped 4 bases from V and 2 bases from J, with 14 bases between. CDR3 size: 15 residues. From germline, CDR1 is SGHVS and CDR2 FNYEAQ. Total RNA amounts of at least 6 micrograms were extracted per sample. PCR was performed a second time for about 7 to 12 cycles using a sample-barcoded 5' primer and a J-beta primer mix. Each CDR3 protein gets one entry after TCRdb re-called the 5' RACE reads with MiXCR. In the table there are about 1.8 million distinct CDR3 sequences, 40% to 55% of which are singletons.

The sample taken for sequencing was blood. V and J are TRBV7-6 and TRBJ1-1; D unresolved. This clonotype was obtained from a woman aged 40 to 50 in good health. The CDR3: CASSSGMSGNTEAFF. The CDR3 bases are TGTGCCAGCAGCTCCGGTATGAGTGGTAACACTGAAGCTTTCTTT.